This T cell receptor beta chain was identified in a study of CD8+ T cells in alopecia areata. Background on the study: The duration of tofacitinib was 6 to 18 months, with 6 months off drug afterward. Among treated patients, severity was scored by affected scalp area percentage. Study-wide results and caveats: In scalp, tofacitinib significantly decreased clonality and expanded CD8+ clones among the top 100.

The sample's treatment: oral pan-JAK inhibitor, 5-10 mg twice daily. RNA extraction was followed by reverse transcription into cDNA, which acted as the sequencing template. Sequencing was performed with immunoSEQ multiplex PCR; in TCRdb, only in-frame clones are kept and a portion is missing. The sample has approximately 210,000 clones, around 66% seen once; the top ten hold around 1.2%. Of note for this clone: Its antigen is unidentified.

The germline V gene has CDR1 SNHLY and CDR2 FYNNEI. The CDR3 length is 12 residues. Trimming left V 3 bases short and J 2 bases short, with 5 bases between. This clonotype was obtained from a human donor with alopecia areata. The input for sequencing was CD4+ T cells sorted from blood, taken around week 44, from a patient treated with tofacitinib. The rearrangement uses TRBV2 and TRBJ2-7; D gene ambiguous. The chain's CDR3 is CASSDTPYEQYF. The CDR3 nucleotides read TGTGCCAGCAGTGACACTCCCTACGAGCAGTACTTC.